The rows below give T cell receptor beta chains drawn from one sample of a study of blood T cells in healthy people across ages. TCRdb passed the 5' RACE reads through MiXCR, listing each CDR3 protein once. The sample comprises roughly 1.5 million distinct CDR3 sequences, 40% to 45% of which are singletons, and 4% rests with the top ten. Sample: blood. Receptors originate from a woman aged 18-29 years in good health. The conserved cysteine and the conserved F or W are not part of the CDR3 here.

12 | TRBJ1-1 | TRBV20-1 | SASDTGTNTEAF
12 | TRBJ1-6 | TRBV29-1 | SVRDGKYNSPLH
12 | TRBJ1-2 | TRBV2 | ASSVPGAAYGYT
17 | TRBJ2-3 | TRBV6-1 | VSRSGWTSGPTSTDTQY
12 | TRBJ1-1 | TRBV24-1 | ATSDGYSDTEAF
13 | TRBJ2-3 | TRBV5-6 | ASRSLTGAADTQY
14 | TRBJ1-4 | TRBV20-1 | SARAPRGTSSEKLF
10 | TRBJ1-2 | TRBV29-1 | SVGTPDVFNT
14 | - | TRBV5-1 | ASSWGRTGDFETQY
14 | TRBJ1-6 | TRBV11-2 | ASSLVRGQSDSPLH
11 | TRBJ2-1 | TRBV20-1 | SADRDAYNEQF
14 | TRBJ1-6 | TRBV28 | ASSTSSRGGNSPLH
10 | TRBJ1-2 | TRBV25-1 | ASSESLVGYT
10 | TRBJ1-1 | TRBV29-1 | SVGQGSTEAF
13 | TRBJ2-5 | TRBV12-3/TRBV12-4 | ASSFIGRGQETQY
12 | TRBJ1-2 | TRBV20-1 | SASPPGQGYGYT
13 | TRBJ1-1 | TRBV5-8 | ASTWGGTENTEAF
12 | TRBJ2-3 | TRBV7-2 | ASSSSSNTDTQY
13 | TRBJ2-1 | TRBV29-1 | SVVPGTGSYNEQF
16 | TRBJ2-7 | TRBV20-1 | SAYPTGTSGRPTYEQY
10 | TRBJ2-5 | TRBV12-3/TRBV12-4 | ASRADRGQQY
12 | TRBJ1-5 | TRBV10-3 | AISVGISNQPQH
13 | TRBJ2-3 | TRBV5-4 | ASSPTTGSTDTQY
14 | TRBJ2-1 | TRBV3-1 | ASRPERASVRSEQF
10 | TRBJ2-7 | TRBV29-1 | SVGQTSREQY
12 | TRBJ2-4 | TRBV28 | ASSPQVAKNIQY
11 | TRBJ1-4 | TRBV12-3/TRBV12-4 | ASTGQSNEKLF
15 | TRBJ2-1 | TRBV28 | ASSFTITGISYNEQF
14 | TRBJ1-2 | TRBV7-2 | ASSAFTGSFNYGYT
13 | TRBJ1-1 | TRBV7-9 | ASIREAYMNTEAF
12 | TRBJ1-1 | TRBV6-5 | ASTTGRRNTEAF
13 | TRBJ1-2 | TRBV7-2 | ASSLDDTTNYDYT
11 | TRBJ2-3 | TRBV29-1 | SVEEVATDTQY
12 | TRBJ1-1 | TRBV5-1 | ASSSLSENTEAF
14 | TRBJ2-2 | TRBV12-3/TRBV12-4 | ASLFSVRLNTGELF
12 | TRBJ2-1 | TRBV12-3/TRBV12-4 | ASSLFLAGHEQF
13 | TRBJ2-1 | TRBV7-3 | ASSYLAGGGNEQF
12 | TRBJ1-1 | TRBV4-3 | ASSPGRTNTEAF
14 | TRBJ2-1 | TRBV6-5 | ASSFTGGSSYNEQF
15 | TRBJ2-1 | TRBV9 | ASSVAGTLYGGNEQF
16 | TRBJ2-2 | TRBV15 | ATSTTTSGRTNTGELF
11 | TRBJ2-7 | TRBV6-2/TRBV6-3 | ASNPTGYYEQY
12 | TRBJ1-2 | TRBV6-1 | ASSQTVTNYGYT
13 | TRBJ1-2 | TRBV7-2 | ASSLARGTGEGYT
16 | TRBJ2-1 | TRBV28 | ASSKPSLAGSLYNEQF
9 | TRBJ2-5 | TRBV20-1 | SATFQETQY
16 | TRBJ1-6 | TRBV7-2 | ASSRRGYVSSYNSPLH
12 | TRBJ2-7 | TRBV6-5 | ASSYSLSRREQY
12 | TRBJ2-1 | TRBV20-1 | SASGNIAYNEQF
13 | - | TRBV20-1 | SARTLSGSANIQY
11 | TRBJ2-7 | TRBV10-3 | AISASGRGEQY
14 | TRBJ1-1 | TRBV7-2 | ASSLGGGDGGTEDF
15 | TRBJ2-3 | TRBV29-1 | SVDGLPVSGGSGTQY
14 | TRBJ2-7 | TRBV7-9 | ASSSRMSRMVGEQY